Listed below are T cell receptor beta chains from one sample, sequenced in a study of T cells in Graves' hyperthyroidism and ophthalmopathy. TCRdb processed the multiplex PCR reads anew with MiXCR; each CDR3 protein has one entry. The repertoire holds roughly 550,000 distinct CDR3 sequences, with roughly a sixth as singletons. The sequencing sample was made of blood. The receptors originated from a woman in her 30s with Graves' ophthalmopathy. Both conserved end residues are part of each CDR3. Each record gives: clone size, V gene, J gene, D gene, CDR3 protein, CDR3 DNA. D genes are given only for firm matches. A row's size may be missing; if present it is once, few, many or a size class.

many,TRBV3-1,TRBJ2-7,NA,CASSQDLTAYYEQYF,TGTGCCAGCAGCCAAGATTTAACAGCTTACTACGAGCAGTACTTC
few,TRBV6-2/TRBV6-3,TRBJ2-1,TRBD2,CASRRGLAGSNEQFF,TGTGCCAGCAGAAGGGGACTAGCGGGAAGCAATGAGCAGTTCTTC
many,TRBV2,TRBJ1-2,NA,CASSEARGSTYGYTF,TGTGCCAGCAGTGAAGCGCGGGGCAGCACTTATGGCTACACCTTC
many,TRBV20-1,TRBJ2-1,NA,CSARSPRGGSYNEQFF,TGCAGTGCTAGATCCCCCCGGGGAGGATCCTACAATGAGCAGTTCTTC
few,TRBV7-9,TRBJ1-4,TRBD1,CASSLNRGDEKLFF,TGTGCCAGCAGCTTAAACAGGGGGGATGAAAAACTGTTTTTT
NA,TRBV9,TRBJ2-7,TRBD2,CASSVGPGLGVEQYF,TGTGCCAGCAGCGTAGGACCTGGACTAGGGGTCGAGCAGTACTTC
many,TRBV6-1,TRBJ2-1,TRBD2,CASSLGTRRGNEQFF,TGTGCCAGCAGCCTAGGGACTAGGAGGGGCAATGAGCAGTTCTTC
NA,TRBV20-1,TRBJ2-5,NA,CSASMPSKKTQYF,TGCAGTGCTAGTATGCCTAGCAAAAAGACCCAGTACTTC
many,TRBV6-1,TRBJ1-1,NA,CASSEAERGTEAFF,TGTGCCAGCAGTGAGGCGGAACGAGGGACTGAAGCTTTCTTT
NA,TRBV28,TRBJ2-1,TRBD2,CASSSLAGGLGEQFF,TGTGCCAGCAGTTCACTAGCGGGAGGGCTGGGTGAGCAGTTCTTC
many,TRBV9,TRBJ2-2,TRBD2,CATHESGLAGTGELFF,TGTGCCACCCACGAGAGTGGGCTAGCGGGAACCGGGGAGCTGTTTTTT
few,TRBV7-3,TRBJ2-6,NA,CASSQNTAGANVLTF,TGTGCCAGCAGCCAGAACACAGCTGGGGCCAACGTCCTGACTTTC
NA,TRBV7-2,TRBJ2-7,NA,CASSTLKVSEQYF,TGTGCCAGCAGCACCCTTAAGGTTTCCGAGCAGTACTTC
many,TRBV20-1,TRBJ1-5,NA,CSARDFSQPQHF,TGCAGTGCTAGAGATTTCTCTCAGCCCCAGCATTTT
many,TRBV27,TRBJ2-7,TRBD2,CASSLTSGSMYEQYF,TGTGCCAGCAGTCTAACTAGCGGGAGTATGTACGAGCAGTACTTC
many,TRBV27,TRBJ2-7,NA,CASSLGNSPFYEQYF,TGTGCCAGCAGTTTAGGGAACTCACCTTTCTACGAGCAGTACTTC
few,TRBV19,TRBJ2-5,TRBD2,CASSFSGRALSSETQYF,TGTGCCAGTAGTTTTAGCGGGAGGGCCCTTTCCAGTGAGACCCAGTACTTC
many,TRBV30,TRBJ2-1,TRBD2,CAWSLSLAGVYNEQFF,TGTGCCTGGAGTCTTAGCCTAGCGGGAGTTTACAATGAGCAGTTCTTC
NA,TRBV18,TRBJ1-2,NA,CASSPPSLPYGYTF,TGTGCCAGCTCACCACCATCGTTACCTTATGGCTACACCTTC
NA,TRBV9,TRBJ2-2,NA,CASSVGLTTGELFF,TGTGCCAGCAGCGTAGGGTTAACCACCGGGGAGCTGTTTTTT
NA,TRBV7-9,TRBJ2-7,NA,CASSFVREPLHEQYF,TGTGCCAGCAGCTTCGTCCGGGAGCCCCTCCACGAGCAGTACTTC
many,TRBV12-3/TRBV12-4,TRBJ2-5,NA,CASSPDRKETQYF,TGTGCCAGCAGTCCCGACAGAAAAGAGACCCAGTACTTC
few,TRBV7-9,TRBJ2-1,TRBD2,CASSLAQTSGYNEQSF,TGTGCCAGCAGCTTAGCGCAGACTAGCGGGTATAATGAGCAGTCCTTC
few,TRBV5-8,TRBJ2-3,NA,CASTPGWATSTDTQYF,TGTGCCAGCACCCCCGGTTGGGCAACTAGCACAGATACGCAGTATTTT
NA,TRBV4-3,TRBJ2-7,TRBD1,CASSQEGTGGEQYF,TGCGCCAGCAGCCAAGAAGGGACAGGGGGCGAGCAGTACTTC
many,TRBV13,TRBJ2-3,NA,CASSSSGLYTDTQYF,TGTGCCAGCAGCTCCTCGGGACTCTACACAGATACGCAGTATTTT
NA,TRBV20-1,TRBJ2-5,NA,CSARPRDKETQYF,TGCAGTGCTAGGCCGCGGGACAAAGAGACCCAGTACTTC
many,TRBV15,TRBJ1-1,TRBD1,CATSRGQGANTEAFF,TGTGCCACCAGCAGAGGCCAGGGGGCAAACACTGAAGCTTTCTTT
many,TRBV4-2,TRBJ2-7,NA,CASSQENSPLSYEQYF,TGTGCCAGCAGCCAAGAGAACAGTCCGCTCTCCTACGAGCAGTACTTC
many,TRBV12-3/TRBV12-4,TRBJ1-5,NA,CASKKETQPQHF,TGTGCCAGCAAGAAAGAGACACAGCCCCAGCATTTT
many,TRBV28,TRBJ2-7,TRBD2,CASSLAGGPRTEQYF,TGTGCCAGCAGTTTAGCGGGAGGGCCGAGAACCGAGCAGTACTTC
NA,TRBV4-3,TRBJ2-7,TRBD1,CASSHGTGYEQYF,TGCGCCAGCAGCCATGGGACAGGCTACGAGCAGTACTTC
many,TRBV6-2/TRBV6-3,TRBJ1-1,NA,CASSYQGGNTEAFF,TGTGCCAGCAGTTACCAGGGCGGGAACACTGAAGCTTTCTTT
many,TRBV11-2,TRBJ1-4,NA,CASSLTRDTEKLFF,TGTGCCAGCAGCCTCACCCGGGACACAGAAAAACTGTTTTTT
many,TRBV27,TRBJ2-3,NA,CASSLSGVVTDTQYF,TGTGCCAGCAGTCTCTCGGGGGTCGTCACAGATACGCAGTATTTT
few,TRBV6-1,TRBJ2-3,TRBD2,CASSGRTSGRRDTQYF,TGTGCCAGCAGTGGAAGGACTAGCGGGAGAAGGGATACGCAGTATTTT
NA,TRBV28,TRBJ2-7,NA,CASTDRLSGYEQYF,TGTGCCAGCACCGATAGACTTAGCGGCTACGAGCAGTACTTC
many,TRBV11-3,TRBJ2-3,NA,CASSLDPSDGGPSTDTQYF,TGTGCCAGCAGCTTAGATCCCTCGGATGGGGGGCCTAGCACAGATACGCAGTATTTT
many,TRBV30,TRBJ2-4,TRBD2,CACGTSGPIQYF,TGTGCCTGCGGGACTAGCGGTCCGATTCAGTACTTC
NA,TRBV29-1,TRBJ2-7,TRBD1,CSVRDRGLTYEQYF,TGCAGCGTTCGAGACAGGGGTTTGACCTACGAGCAGTACTTC
many,TRBV7-2,TRBJ2-3,NA,CASSLGATWDTQYF,TGTGCCAGCAGCTTAGGAGCCACCTGGGATACGCAGTATTTT
many,TRBV20-1,TRBJ2-3,NA,CSATGPRDTQYF,TGCAGTGCTACGGGGCCGCGGGATACGCAGTATTTT
many,TRBV7-9,TRBJ2-7,NA,CASRVGGGYEQYF,TGTGCCAGCAGAGTTGGGGGAGGCTACGAGCAGTACTTC
many,TRBV7-2,TRBJ2-1,TRBD2,CASSFRSGSSYNEQFF,TGTGCCAGCAGCTTCCGTAGCGGGAGCTCCTACAATGAGCAGTTCTTC
NA,TRBV20-1,TRBJ2-3,NA,CSATSPSGTDTQYF,TGCAGTGCTACCAGCCCTAGCGGCACAGATACGCAGTATTTT
NA,TRBV10-2,TRBJ2-5,NA,CASSEGRSIGTQYF,TGCGCCAGCAGTGAGGGGCGGTCCATCGGGACCCAGTACTTC
many,TRBV20-1,TRBJ2-3,NA,CSEEVASDTQYF,TGCAGTGAGGAGGTGGCATCAGATACGCAGTATTTT
many,TRBV2,TRBJ2-7,TRBD1,CASRETGVYEQYF,TGTGCCAGCAGGGAGACAGGGGTATACGAGCAGTACTTC
NA,TRBV6-2/TRBV6-3,TRBJ2-7,NA,CASSYPTSWYF,TGTGCCAGCAGTTACCCTACTAGCTGGTACTTC
NA,TRBV27,TRBJ2-2,NA,CASSLGRRQGRLANTGELFF,TGTGCCAGCAGTTTAGGGCGCCGCCAAGGGCGGTTAGCGAACACCGGGGAGCTGTTTTTT